Following are 31 T cell receptor beta chains from one sample sequenced in a study of cytomegalovirus exposure and HLA in healthy donors. PCR employed 60 Vbeta and 13 Jbeta primers. Some clones are missing from TCRdb's copy, which holds only in-frame ones; the method was immunoSEQ multiplex PCR. Found here are 110,000 or so clones, over 55% of them singletons; the top ten hold about 8.5%. Sequencing input: PBMCs. The receptors here all came from a man younger than 35 in good health and CMV-seropositive.

This chain joins TRBV19 and TRBJ1-5, with 9 bases that match TRBD1. The V gene's germline CDR1 is LNHDA and CDR2 SQIVND (reference sequence). V trimming: 2 bases; J trimming: 3 bases; junction bases outside the gene matches: 14. The CDR3 is made up of 19 amino acids. The DNA for the CDR3 is TGTGCCAGTAGTATAAGCCCCCCCGACAGGGGGGTTTCCAATCAGCCCCAGCATTTT. This sequence encodes CASSISPPDRGVSNQPQHF.

The V call is TRBV5-1, the J call TRBJ1-2, with 11 bases that match TRBD1. The ends lost 1 base at V and 8 bases at J; junction bases unmatched: 7. Germline CDR1 SGHRS, CDR2 YFSETQ. The CDR3 is 15 residues long. The CDR3 nucleotides are TGCGCCAGCAGCTTGCGGACAGGGGGCGATCAGGGCTACACCTTC. It specifies CASSLRTGGDQGYTF.

This clone was observed a few times. The V and J genes are TRBV9 and TRBJ2-1; 7 positions agree with TRBD1. This CDR3 comprises 15 residues. CDR1 is SGDLS, CDR2 YYNGEE, per germline. V shed 4 bases and J 2 bases; nucleotides not matched to a gene: 6. CDR3 region: CASSTRQGPYNEQFF. As DNA, the CDR3 is TGTGCCAGCAGCACTAGACAGGGCCCCTACAATGAGCAGTTCTTC.

This clone has only a few counts. This chain connects TRBV6-1 to TRBJ1-3, with D unresolved. This CDR3 region has 15 residues. Trimming pared 1 base from V and 4 bases from J, leaving 11 bases between. Germline loops: CDR1 MNHNS, CDR2 SASEGT. The DNA for the CDR3 is TGTGCCAGCAGTGAAGGAGGAGGGTCCGGAAACACCATATATTTT. Translation gives CASSEGGGSGNTIYF.

This rearrangement joins TRBV6-1 to TRBJ1-2; TRBD1 matches at 7 bases. The CDR3 loop spans 15 amino acids. Germline V CDR1 and CDR2: MNHNS, SASEGT. V was clipped by 5 bases and J by 1 base; unmatched bases: 7. CDR3 nucleotides: TGTGCCAGCAGTCAAAAGACAGGGTTTAACTATGGCTACACCTTC. Residues: CASSQKTGFNYGYTF.

This clone was seen just once. The chain links TRBV7-2 to TRBJ2-1; TRBD1 matches at 12 bases. The V and J ends lost 6 bases and 4 bases, in that order; junction bases with no gene match: 4. In germline, CDR1 is SGHTA, CDR2 FQGNSA. The CDR3 loop spans 15 amino acids. The CDR3 spells CASRPGQGAYNEQFF. In DNA form, the CDR3 reads TGTGCCAGCAGGCCGGGACAGGGGGCTTACAATGAGCAGTTCTTC.

The chain combines TRBV5-6 with TRBJ2-3; 8 bases are shared with TRBD1. The CDR3 loop spans 13 amino acids. After removal of 4 bases from V and 11 bases from J, the junction contained 9 bases not matched to a gene. CDR1 and CDR2 (germline): SGHDT, YYEEEE. The CDR3 loop is CASSGWTGNRQYF. The CDR3 DNA follows: TGTGCCAGCAGCGGCTGGACAGGGAATAGGCAGTATTTT. Combining the CDR3 with reference TRBV5-6 and TRBJ2-3 gives the whole variable domain DAGVTQSPTHLIKTRGQQVTLRCSPKSGHDTVSWYQQALGQGPQFIFQYYEEEERQRGNFPDRFSGHQFPNYSSELNVNALLLGDSALYLCASSGWTGNRQYFGPGTRLTVL.

The chain couples TRBV6-5 to TRBJ2-7; D might be TRBD2 (7 bases). The V end lost 4 bases, the J end lost 5 bases, and 12 bases lay between the germline ends. Germline loops: CDR1 MNHEY, CDR2 SVGAGI. The CDR3 covers 13 residues. DNA of the CDR3: TGTGCCAGCAGTTGGAGGGGGGGGAACGAGCAGTACTTC. Its protein product is CASSWRGGNEQYF.

The rearrangement joins TRBV18 to TRBJ1-3; TRBD1 agrees at 8 bases. V shed 6 bases and J 0 bases; nucleotides not matched to a gene: 1. The CDR3 runs to 14 residues. From germline, CDR1 is KGHSH and CDR2 LQKENI. The CDR3 DNA sequence: TGTGCCAGCTCGGACAGGGCCTCTGGAAACACCATATATTTT. It encodes CASSDRASGNTIYF. Using reference TRBV18 and TRBJ1-3 for the parts outside the CDR3, the full variable domain is NAGVMQNPRHLVRRRGQEARLRCSPMKGHSHVYWYRQLPEEGLKFMVYLQKENIIDESGMPKERFSAEFPKEGPSILRIQQVVRGDSAAYFCASSDRASGNTIYFGEGSWLTVV.

The chain combines TRBV28 with TRBJ2-5; D may be TRBD2 (5 bases). Germline CDR1 and CDR2: MDHEN and SYDVKM. This CDR3 is built from 14 residues. The V end was cut by 1 base, the J end by 4 bases, with 10 bases between. CDR3 DNA sequence: TGTGCCAGCAGTTTATCAGTTCGGGGAGAGACCCAGTACTTC. It codes for CASSLSVRGETQYF.

V gene TRBV6-1 combines with J gene TRBJ1-1, with D perhaps TRBD1 (5 bases). Trimming shortened V by 6 bases and J by 1 base, and 15 bases separated the two germline ends. The CDR3 loop spans 15 amino acids. The germline V gene has CDR1 MNHNS and CDR2 SASEGT. The CDR3 is CASRALTVSNTEAFF. As DNA, the CDR3 is TGTGCCAGCAGGGCCTTGACAGTGTCGAACACTGAAGCTTTCTTT.

A few counts support this clone. The CDR3 region is CASSLERGYTF. The DNA of the CDR3 is TGTGCCAGCAGCTTAGAGAGAGGCTACACCTTC. The chain carries TRBV7-2 and TRBJ1-2; D gene unclear. The CDR3 sequence is 11 residues long. Trimming took off 1 base at V and 8 bases at J, with 5 bases between the two ends. Germline CDR1 SGHTA, CDR2 FQGNSA.

This clone was seen only a few times. The chain has TRBV2 and TRBJ1-1; D uncertain. Germline assignment: CDR1 SNHLY and CDR2 FYNNEI. V was trimmed by 8 bases and J by 0 bases, leaving 10 bases between them. CDR3 length equals 13 residues. This CDR3 reads CASGRWMNTEAFF. The DNA for the CDR3 is TGTGCCAGCGGGAGGTGGATGAACACTGAAGCTTTCTTT. The full variable domain, rest sourced from reference TRBV2 and TRBJ1-1, is EPEVTQTPSHQVTQMGQEVILRCVPISNHLYFYWYRQILGQKVEFLVSFYNNEISEKSEIFDDQFSVERPDGSNFTLKIRSTKLEDSAMYFCASGRWMNTEAFFGQGTRLTVV.

The chain recombines TRBV5-1 with TRBJ1-1; 8 bases line up with TRBD1. V shed 4 bases, J shed 0 bases, and the junction held 5 bases outside the gene matches. From germline, CDR1 is SGHRS and CDR2 YFSETQ. This CDR3 comprises 15 residues. CDR3 protein: CASSRTGSMNTEAFF. Written as DNA, the CDR3 is TGCGCCAGCAGCCGGACAGGGTCCATGAACACTGAAGCTTTCTTT.

Here the CDR3 reads CASSPVLREETQYF. The DNA of the CDR3 is TGTGCCAGCAGCCCCGTTTTGCGGGAAGAGACCCAGTACTTC. The J gene is TRBJ2-5, the V gene TRBV7-2; D possibly corresponds to TRBD2 (5 bases). Germline loops: CDR1 SGHTA, CDR2 FQGNSA. The V end lost 5 bases, the J end lost 3 bases, and 13 bases lay between the germline ends. The CDR3 is 14 residues long.

The chain joins TRBV7-9 to TRBJ1-1; 7 bases agree with TRBD1. The ends lost 5 bases at V and 5 bases at J; junction bases unmatched: 11. CDR3 length: 15 residues. Germline-derived CDR1 and CDR2 are SEHNR and FQNEAQ (reference sequence). As DNA, the CDR3 is TGTGCCAGCAGCCCAAAGAGGGGGCGCGGTACTGAAGCTTTCTTT. This encodes CASSPKRGRGTEAFF.

The V and J genes are TRBV6-1 and TRBJ1-2, with no clear D. Germline V gene lookup returns CDR1 MNHNS and CDR2 SASEGT. The CDR3 loop spans 13 amino acids. V shed 4 bases and J shed 4 bases, with 10 bases lying between them. The CDR3 protein is CASSGQIPYGYTF. The CDR3, as DNA: TGTGCCAGCAGTGGTCAGATCCCCTATGGCTACACCTTC.

This clone was detected a few times. The chain recombines TRBV15 with TRBJ1-5; the match to TRBD1 covers 7 bases. From germline, CDR1 is LNHNV and CDR2 YYDKDF (reference sequence). The CDR3 loop spans 20 amino acids. CDR3 sequence (DNA): TGTGCATCCCGCGGATGTGTGCCACCTCCCCGAAATGCACAGGGGAGGCCCCAGCATTTT. Translation gives CASRGCVPPPRNAQGRPQHF. Variable domain in full (rest from reference TRBV15 and TRBJ1-5): DAMVIQNPRYQVTQFGKPVTLSCSQTLNHNVMYWYQQKSSQAPKLLFHYYDKDFNNEADTPDNFQSRRPNTSFCFLDIRSPGLGDTAMYLCASRGCVPPPRNAQGRPQHFGDGTRLSIL.

In its sample, this clone was seen a few times. V and J are TRBV27 and TRBJ2-7; 8 nucleotides align to TRBD1. The CDR3 loop spans 15 amino acids. J was trimmed by 3 bases and V by 2 bases; bases with no gene match: 6. The V gene's germline CDR1 is MNHEY and CDR2 SMNVEV (reference sequence). Written as DNA, the CDR3 is TGTGCCAGCAGTTTAGGGCCGGACAGGGACTACGAGCAGTACTTC. Translated: CASSLGPDRDYEQYF.

The genes are TRBV28 and TRBJ1-6; D possibly corresponds to TRBD1 (5 bases). This CDR3 spans 16 amino acids. Germline V gene data show CDR1 as MDHEN and CDR2 as SYDVKM. Trimming removed 2 bases from V and 7 bases from J, with 15 bases in between. The CDR3 sequence is CASSLAGLKKNSPLHF. The CDR3 DNA follows: TGTGCCAGCAGTTTAGCAGGGCTTAAGAAGAATTCACCCCTCCACTTT.

J is TRBJ1-4 and V is TRBV28; tentatively, D is TRBD1 (6 bases). V was clipped by 3 bases and J by 7 bases, with 12 bases between them. CDR1 is MDHEN and CDR2 is SYDVKM in the germline V gene. The CDR3 covers 14 residues. CDR3 loop: CASSFSGAVEKLFF. The CDR3 DNA is TGTGCCAGCAGTTTCTCAGGGGCTGTTGAAAAACTGTTTTTT.

This chain links TRBV6-1 with TRBJ2-7; a possible D gene is TRBD1 (5 bases). This CDR3 comprises 13 residues. CDR1 and CDR2 (germline): MNHNS, SASEGT. The V gene lost 6 bases and the J gene lost 4 bases, with 13 bases spanning the gap. This CDR3 reads CASREMGRYEQYV. The CDR3, as DNA: TGTGCCAGCAGGGAGATGGGGCGGTACGAGCAGTACGTC.

The V and J genes are TRBV6-5 and TRBJ1-4, with TRBD1 identical over 10 bases. The junction had 4 bases not matched to a gene; V was cut back by 8 bases and J by 4 bases. Germline V gene data show CDR1 as MNHEY and CDR2 as SVGAGI. This CDR3 region has 14 residues. CDR3 DNA: TGTGCCAGCGGCGGGACAGGGGTTAATGAAAAACTGTTTTTT. Translating it yields CASGGTGVNEKLFF.

The genes are TRBV7-2 and TRBJ1-1, with 7 bases lining up with TRBD1. V was clipped by 5 bases and J by 1 base; unmatched bases: 4. Germline values: CDR1 SGHTA, CDR2 FQGNSA. The CDR3 loop spans 14 amino acids. The CDR3 coding sequence is TGTGCCAGCAGCGATCAGGGGGGGAACACTGAAGCTTTCTTT. Protein: CASSDQGGNTEAFF. Together with reference TRBV7-2 and TRBJ1-1, the CDR3 gives the full variable domain: GAGVSQSPSNKVTEKGKDVELRCDPISGHTALYWYRQSLGQGLEFLIYFQGNSAPDKSGLPSDRFSAERTGGSVSTLTIQRTQQEDSAVYLCASSDQGGNTEAFFGQGTRLTVV.

This chain uses TRBV9 with TRBJ2-5; TRBD2 aligns across 9 bases. V lost 3 bases to trimming and J lost 1 base; unmatched junction nucleotides: 4. CDR1 is SGDLS and CDR2 is YYNGEE in the germline V gene. CDR3 length equals 15 residues. The CDR3 loop is CASSARLAAQETQYF. The CDR3 DNA reads as TGTGCCAGCAGCGCCCGACTAGCGGCCCAAGAGACCCAGTACTTC.

This chain joins TRBV19 and TRBJ2-1, with 10 nucleotides matching TRBD2. CDR3 length equals 15 residues. Germline V gene lookup returns CDR1 LNHDA and CDR2 SQIVND (reference sequence). V dropped 1 base and J dropped 8; count of bases not matched to a gene: 5. The CDR3 is CASSIGSGGADEQFF. The CDR3 DNA reads as TGTGCCAGTAGTATAGGAAGCGGGGGGGCCGATGAGCAGTTCTTC.

This clone was found a few times. The genes are TRBV10-1 and TRBJ1-2, with D possibly being TRBD1 (5 bases). The CDR3 sequence is 15 residues long. CDR1 is WNHNN and CDR2 is SYGVQD in the germline V gene (reference sequence). V was cut by 3 bases and J by 8 bases, with 19 bases left in between. The CDR3 here is CASSESSGPGSGYTF. CDR3 nucleotides: TGCGCCAGCAGTGAATCATCAGGGCCTGGGTCCGGCTACACCTTC.

The chain is built from TRBV7-8 and TRBJ2-3, with D tentatively TRBD2 (5 bases). The CDR3 consists of 15 residues. The germline V gene has CDR1 SGHVS and CDR2 FQNEAQ. Trimming took off 5 bases at V and 4 bases at J, with 16 bases between the two ends. CDR3 in DNA: TGTGCCAGCAGCGCTGAGCTGAGGGTCGCAGATACGCAGTATTTT. It is translated as CASSAELRVADTQYF. Based on the CDR3 plus reference TRBV7-8 and TRBJ2-3, the full variable domain is GAGVSQSPRYKVAKRGQDVALRCDPISGHVSLFWYQQALGQGPEFLTYFQNEAQLDKSGLPSDRFFAERPEGSVSTLKIQRTQQEDSAVYLCASSAELRVADTQYFGPGTRLTVL.

This clone was seen a handful of times. The J gene is TRBJ2-3, the V gene TRBV5-5; D might be TRBD2 (5 bases). CDR1 is SGHKS and CDR2 is YYEKEE in the germline V gene (reference sequence). V lost 4 bases to trimming and J lost 4 bases, with 16 bases between them. The CDR3 sequence is 15 residues long. The CDR3: CASSPNPSKADTQYF. CDR3 DNA: TGTGCCAGCAGCCCCAATCCTAGCAAGGCAGATACGCAGTATTTT.

The chain employs TRBV6-1 and TRBJ2-5; tentatively, D is TRBD2 (6 bases). Germline V gives CDR1 MNHNS, CDR2 SASEGT. V lost 3 bases and J 2 bases, leaving 13 bases between the germline ends. This CDR3 has 15 residues. The CDR3 spells CASSDSPREQETQYF. CDR3 DNA sequence: TGTGCCAGCAGTGATTCCCCACGGGAGCAAGAGACCCAGTACTTC.

The chain employs TRBV6-6 and TRBJ2-1; 10 bases map to TRBD2. The CDR3 sequence is 13 residues long. From germline, CDR1 is MNHNY and CDR2 SVGAGI (reference sequence). The J segment lost 15 bases and the V segment lost 6 bases, leaving 11 bases of the junction unmatched. The CDR3 DNA is TGTGCCAGCAGGAGAGCGGGGGGGTATAGGCTGTTCTTC. Protein: CASRRAGGYRLFF.